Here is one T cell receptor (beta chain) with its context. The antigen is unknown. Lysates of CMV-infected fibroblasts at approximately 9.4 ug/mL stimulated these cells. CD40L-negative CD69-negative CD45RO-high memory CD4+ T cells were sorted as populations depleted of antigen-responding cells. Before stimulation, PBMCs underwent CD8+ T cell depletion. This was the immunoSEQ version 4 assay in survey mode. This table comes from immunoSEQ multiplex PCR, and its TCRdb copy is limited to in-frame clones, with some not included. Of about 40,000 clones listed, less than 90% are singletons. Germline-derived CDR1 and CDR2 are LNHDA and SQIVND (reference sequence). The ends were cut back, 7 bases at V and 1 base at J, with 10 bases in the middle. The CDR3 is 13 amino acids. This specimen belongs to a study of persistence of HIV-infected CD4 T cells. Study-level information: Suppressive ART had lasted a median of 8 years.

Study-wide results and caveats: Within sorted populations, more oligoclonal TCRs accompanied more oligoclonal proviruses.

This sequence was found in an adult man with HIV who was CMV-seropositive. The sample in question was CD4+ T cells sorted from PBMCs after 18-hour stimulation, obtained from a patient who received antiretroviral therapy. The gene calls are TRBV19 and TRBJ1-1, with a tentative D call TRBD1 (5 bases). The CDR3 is CASTSGPNTEAFF. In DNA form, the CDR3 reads TGTGCCAGTACCTCAGGGCCGAACACTGAAGCTTTCTTT.